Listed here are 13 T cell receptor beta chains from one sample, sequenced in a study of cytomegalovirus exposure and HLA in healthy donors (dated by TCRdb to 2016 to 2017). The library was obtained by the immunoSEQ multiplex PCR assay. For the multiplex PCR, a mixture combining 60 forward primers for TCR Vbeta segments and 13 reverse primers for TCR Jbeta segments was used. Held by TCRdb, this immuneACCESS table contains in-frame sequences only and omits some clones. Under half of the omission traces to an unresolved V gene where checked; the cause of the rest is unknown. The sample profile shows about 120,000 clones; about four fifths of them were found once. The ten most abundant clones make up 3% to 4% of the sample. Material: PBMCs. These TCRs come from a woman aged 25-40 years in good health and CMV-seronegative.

The CDR3 nucleotides read TGTGCCAGCAGTCCACGGACAGGGACGTCCTACGAGCAGTACTTC. Its protein product is CASSPRTGTSYEQYF. The chain combines TRBV28 with TRBJ2-7, with 8 bases aligning to TRBD1. Germline CDR1 MDHEN, CDR2 SYDVKM. After removal of 5 bases from V and 1 base from J, the junction contained 7 bases not matched to a gene. The CDR3 totals 15 residues.

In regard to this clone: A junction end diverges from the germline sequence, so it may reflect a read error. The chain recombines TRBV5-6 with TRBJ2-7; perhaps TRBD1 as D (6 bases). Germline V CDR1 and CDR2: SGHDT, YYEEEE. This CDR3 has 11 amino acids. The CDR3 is CASSRQDLGDF. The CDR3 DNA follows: TGTGCCAGCAGCCGACAGGACCTGGGGGACTTC. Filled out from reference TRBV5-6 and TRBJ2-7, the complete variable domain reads DAGVTQSPTHLIKTRGQQVTLRCSPKSGHDTVSWYQQALGQGPQFIFQYYEEEERQRGNFPDRFSGHQFPNYSSELNVNALLLGDSALYLCASSRQDLGDFGPGTRLTVT.

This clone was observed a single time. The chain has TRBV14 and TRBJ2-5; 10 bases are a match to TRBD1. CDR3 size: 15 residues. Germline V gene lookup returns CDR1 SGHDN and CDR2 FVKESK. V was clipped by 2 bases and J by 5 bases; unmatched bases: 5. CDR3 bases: TGTGCCAGCAGCCAAAGGACAGGGGGACTTGAGACCCAGTACTTC. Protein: CASSQRTGGLETQYF.

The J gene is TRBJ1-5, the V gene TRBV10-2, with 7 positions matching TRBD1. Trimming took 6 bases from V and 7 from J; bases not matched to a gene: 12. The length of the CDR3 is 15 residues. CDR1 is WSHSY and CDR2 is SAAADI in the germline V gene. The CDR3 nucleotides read TGCGCCAGCAGAAAAACAGGGGATTGGGGCCAGCCCCAGCATTTT. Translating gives CASRKTGDWGQPQHF.

CDR3 loop: CASSSRVNTEAFF. CDR3 coding DNA: TGTGCCAGCAGCTCGAGGGTTAACACTGAAGCTTTCTTT. This chain connects TRBV7-6 to TRBJ1-1; D unresolved. The CDR3 length is 13 residues. Germline V lookup: CDR1 SGHVS, CDR2 FNYEAQ. The V end lost 4 bases, the J end lost 2 bases, and 8 bases lay between the germline ends. The variable domain in full, completed from reference TRBV7-6 and TRBJ1-1, reads GAGVSQSPRYKVTKRGQDVALRCDPISGHVSLYWYRQALGQGPEFLTYFNYEAQQDKSGLPNDRFSAERPEGSISTLTIQRTEQRDSAMYRCASSSRVNTEAFFGQGTRLTVV.

This chain's CDR3 is CASSDLYQPQHF. The CDR3 DNA reads as TGTGCCAGCAGTGATCTATATCAGCCCCAGCATTTT. This chain connects TRBV6-1 to TRBJ1-5; D gene unclear. Trimming shortened V by 3 bases and J by 5 bases, and 5 bases separated the two germline ends. CDR1 is MNHNS, CDR2 SASEGT, per germline. The CDR3 has 12 residues.

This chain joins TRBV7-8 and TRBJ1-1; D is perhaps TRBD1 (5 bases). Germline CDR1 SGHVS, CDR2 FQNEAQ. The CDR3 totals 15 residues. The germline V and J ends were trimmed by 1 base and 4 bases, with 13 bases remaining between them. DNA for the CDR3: TGTGCCAGCAGCTTAGGCCGGGGGAGCGTCACTGAAGCTTTCTTT. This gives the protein CASSLGRGSVTEAFF.

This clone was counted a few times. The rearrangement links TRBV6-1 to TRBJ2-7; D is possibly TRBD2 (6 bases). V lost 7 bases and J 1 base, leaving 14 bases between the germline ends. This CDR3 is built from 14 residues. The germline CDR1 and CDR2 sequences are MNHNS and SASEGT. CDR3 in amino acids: CASTCLGGSYEQYF. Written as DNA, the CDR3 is TGTGCCAGCACCTGCCTCGGAGGGTCCTACGAGCAGTACTTC.

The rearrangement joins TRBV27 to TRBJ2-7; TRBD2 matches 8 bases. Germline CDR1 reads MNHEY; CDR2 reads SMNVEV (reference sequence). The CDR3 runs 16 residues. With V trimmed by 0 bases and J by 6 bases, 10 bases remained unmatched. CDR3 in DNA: TGTGCCAGCAGTTTATCTACGGGAGGGCCATTTGTCGAGCAGTACTTC. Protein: CASSLSTGGPFVEQYF.

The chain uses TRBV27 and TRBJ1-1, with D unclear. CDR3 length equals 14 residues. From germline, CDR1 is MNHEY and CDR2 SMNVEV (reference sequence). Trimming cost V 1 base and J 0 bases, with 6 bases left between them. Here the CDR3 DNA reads TGTGCCAGCAGTTTATGGGCCGTGAACACTGAAGCTTTCTTT. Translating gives CASSLWAVNTEAFF.

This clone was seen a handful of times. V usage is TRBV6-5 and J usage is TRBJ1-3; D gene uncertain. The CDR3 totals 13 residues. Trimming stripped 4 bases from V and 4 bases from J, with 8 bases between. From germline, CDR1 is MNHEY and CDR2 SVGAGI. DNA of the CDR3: TGTGCCAGCAGTTCCGTTTCCGGAAACACCATATATTTT. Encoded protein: CASSSVSGNTIYF.

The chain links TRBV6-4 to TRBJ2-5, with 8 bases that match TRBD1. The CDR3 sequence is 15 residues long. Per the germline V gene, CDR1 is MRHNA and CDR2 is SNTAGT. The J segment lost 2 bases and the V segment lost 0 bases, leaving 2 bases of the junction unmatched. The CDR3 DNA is TGTGCCAGCAGTGACTCCACAGGGGGACAAGAGACCCAGTACTTC. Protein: CASSDSTGGQETQYF.

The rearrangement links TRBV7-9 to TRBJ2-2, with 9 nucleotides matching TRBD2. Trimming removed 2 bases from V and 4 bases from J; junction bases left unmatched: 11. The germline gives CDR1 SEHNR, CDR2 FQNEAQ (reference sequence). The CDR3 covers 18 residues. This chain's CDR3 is CASSLLMGLARGTGELFF. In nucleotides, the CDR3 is TGTGCCAGCAGCTTATTAATGGGACTAGCTCGGGGCACCGGGGAGCTGTTTTTT.